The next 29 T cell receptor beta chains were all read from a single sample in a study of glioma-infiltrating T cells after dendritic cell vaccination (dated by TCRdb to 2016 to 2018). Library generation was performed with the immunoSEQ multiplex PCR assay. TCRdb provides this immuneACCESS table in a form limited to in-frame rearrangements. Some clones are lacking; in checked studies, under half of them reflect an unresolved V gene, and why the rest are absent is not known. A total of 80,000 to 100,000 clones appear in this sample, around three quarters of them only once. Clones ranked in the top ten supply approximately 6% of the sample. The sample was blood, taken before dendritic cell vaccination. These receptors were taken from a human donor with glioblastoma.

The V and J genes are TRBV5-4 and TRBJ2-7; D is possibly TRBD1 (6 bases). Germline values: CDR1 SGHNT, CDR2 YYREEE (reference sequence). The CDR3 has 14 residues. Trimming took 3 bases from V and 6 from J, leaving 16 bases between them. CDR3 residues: CASSSYRVPREQYF. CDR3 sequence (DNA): TGTGCCAGCAGCTCCTACAGGGTCCCACGCGAGCAGTACTTC.

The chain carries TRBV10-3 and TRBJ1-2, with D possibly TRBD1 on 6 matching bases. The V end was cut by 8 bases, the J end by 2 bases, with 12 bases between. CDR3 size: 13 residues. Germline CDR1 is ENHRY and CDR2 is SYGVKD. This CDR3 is CAIGATGNYGYTF. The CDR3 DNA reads TGTGCCATCGGAGCAACAGGGAACTATGGCTACACCTTC.

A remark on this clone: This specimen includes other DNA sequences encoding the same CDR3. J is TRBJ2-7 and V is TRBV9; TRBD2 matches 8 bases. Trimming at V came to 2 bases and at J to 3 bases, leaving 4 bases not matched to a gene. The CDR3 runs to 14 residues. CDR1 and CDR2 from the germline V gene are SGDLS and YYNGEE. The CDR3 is CASSVGLAGYEQYF. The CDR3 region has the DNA TGTGCCAGCAGCGTTGGGCTAGCGGGCTACGAGCAGTACTTC.

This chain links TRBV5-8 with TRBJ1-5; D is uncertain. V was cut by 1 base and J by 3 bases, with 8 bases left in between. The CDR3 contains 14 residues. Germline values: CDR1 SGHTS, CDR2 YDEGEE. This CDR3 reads CASSLFQFNQPQHF. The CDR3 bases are TGTGCCAGCAGCTTGTTTCAGTTCAATCAGCCCCAGCATTTT.

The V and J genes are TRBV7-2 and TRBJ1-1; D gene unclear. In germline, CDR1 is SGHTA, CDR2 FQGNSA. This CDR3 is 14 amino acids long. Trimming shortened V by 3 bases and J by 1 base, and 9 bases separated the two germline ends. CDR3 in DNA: TGTGCCAGCAGCTTCACTCACGGGAACACTGAAGCTTTCTTT. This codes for CASSFTHGNTEAFF.

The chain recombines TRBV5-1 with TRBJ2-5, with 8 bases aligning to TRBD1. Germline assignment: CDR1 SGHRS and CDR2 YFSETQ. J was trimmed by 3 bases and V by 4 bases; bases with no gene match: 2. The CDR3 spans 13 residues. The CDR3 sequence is CASSLQGEETQYF. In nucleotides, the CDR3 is TGCGCCAGCAGCCTACAGGGGGAAGAGACCCAGTACTTC.

CDR3 loop: CASSLRAGQLAKNIQYF. The CDR3 DNA reads as TGCGCCAGCAGTCTCCGGGCAGGGCAACTAGCCAAAAACATTCAGTACTTC. The V and J genes are TRBV23-1 and TRBJ2-4, with D perhaps matching TRBD1 (5 bases). TRBV23-1 is marked as an open reading frame, function uncertain. The CDR3 contains 17 residues. Trimming stripped 4 bases from V and 0 bases from J, with 16 bases between.

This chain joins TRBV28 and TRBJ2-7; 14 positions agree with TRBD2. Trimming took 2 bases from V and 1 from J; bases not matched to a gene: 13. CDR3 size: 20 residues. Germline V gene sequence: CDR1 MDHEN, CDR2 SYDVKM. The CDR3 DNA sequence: TGTGCCAGCAGTTTAGGAACCAAACAAGGACTAGCGGGAGGATCCTACGAGCAGTACTTC. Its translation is CASSLGTKQGLAGGSYEQYF.

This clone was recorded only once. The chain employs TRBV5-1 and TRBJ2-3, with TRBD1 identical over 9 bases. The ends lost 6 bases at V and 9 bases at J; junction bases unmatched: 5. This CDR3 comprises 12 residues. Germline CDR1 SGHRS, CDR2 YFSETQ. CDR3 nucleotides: TGCGCCAGCATCCATGGACAGGGGACGCAGTATTTT. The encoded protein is CASIHGQGTQYF.

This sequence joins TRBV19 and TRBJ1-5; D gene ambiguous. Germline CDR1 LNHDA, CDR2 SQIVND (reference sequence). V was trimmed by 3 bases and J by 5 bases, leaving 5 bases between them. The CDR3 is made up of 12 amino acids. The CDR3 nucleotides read TGTGCCAGTAGTATTTCGGATCAGCCCCAGCATTTT. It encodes CASSISDQPQHF.

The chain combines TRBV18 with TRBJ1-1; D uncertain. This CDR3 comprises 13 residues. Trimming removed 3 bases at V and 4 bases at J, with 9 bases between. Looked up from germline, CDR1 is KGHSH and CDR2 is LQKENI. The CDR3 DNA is TGTGCCAGCTCACCGGCACGGGGCACTGAAGCTTTCTTT. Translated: CASSPARGTEAFF.

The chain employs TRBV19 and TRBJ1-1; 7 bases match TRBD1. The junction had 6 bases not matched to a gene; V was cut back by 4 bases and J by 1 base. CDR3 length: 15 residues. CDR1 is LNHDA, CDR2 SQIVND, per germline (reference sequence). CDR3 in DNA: TGTGCCAGTAGTAAGGGGGCGGGAAGGAACACTGAAGCTTTCTTT. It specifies CASSKGAGRNTEAFF.

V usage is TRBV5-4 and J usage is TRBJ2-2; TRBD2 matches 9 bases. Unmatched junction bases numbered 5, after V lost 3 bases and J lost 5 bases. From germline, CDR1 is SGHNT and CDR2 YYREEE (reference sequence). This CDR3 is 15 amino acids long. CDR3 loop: CASSSRGGGTGELFF. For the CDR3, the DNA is TGTGCCAGCAGCTCCCGCGGGGGGGGTACCGGGGAGCTGTTTTTT.

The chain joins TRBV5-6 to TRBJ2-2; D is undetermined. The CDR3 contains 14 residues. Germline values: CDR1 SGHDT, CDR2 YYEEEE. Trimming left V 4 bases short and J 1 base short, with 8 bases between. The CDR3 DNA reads TGTGCCAGCAGCGGCATCATGAACACCGGGGAGCTGTTTTTT. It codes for CASSGIMNTGELFF.

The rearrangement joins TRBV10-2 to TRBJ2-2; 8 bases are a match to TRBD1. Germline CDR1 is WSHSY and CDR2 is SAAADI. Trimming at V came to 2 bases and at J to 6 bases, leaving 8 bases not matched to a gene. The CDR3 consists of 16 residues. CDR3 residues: CASSEARTGNAGELFF. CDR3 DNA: TGCGCCAGCAGTGAGGCAAGGACAGGGAATGCCGGGGAGCTGTTTTTT.

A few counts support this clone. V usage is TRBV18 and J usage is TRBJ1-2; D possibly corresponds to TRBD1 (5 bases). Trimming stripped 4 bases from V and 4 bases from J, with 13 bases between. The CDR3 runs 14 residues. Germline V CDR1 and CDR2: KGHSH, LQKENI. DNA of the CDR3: TGTGCCAGCTCACGGGCCAGGGAGGGCTATGGCTACACCTTC. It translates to CASSRAREGYGYTF.

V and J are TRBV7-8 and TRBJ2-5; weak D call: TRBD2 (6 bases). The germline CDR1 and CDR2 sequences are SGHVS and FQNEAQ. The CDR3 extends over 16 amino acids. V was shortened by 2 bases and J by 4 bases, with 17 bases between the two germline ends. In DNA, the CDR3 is TGTGCCAGCAGCTTAAAGGCTGGGCAGGGAGGAGAGACCCAGTACTTC. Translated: CASSLKAGQGGETQYF.

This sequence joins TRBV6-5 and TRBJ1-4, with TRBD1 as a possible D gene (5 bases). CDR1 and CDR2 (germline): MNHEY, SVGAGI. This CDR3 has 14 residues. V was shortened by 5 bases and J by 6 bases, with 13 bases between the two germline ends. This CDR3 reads CASSRTGVDEKLFF. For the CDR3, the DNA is TGTGCCAGCAGTCGAACAGGAGTGGATGAAAAACTGTTTTTT.

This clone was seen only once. CDR3 residues: CASRTGLNTEAFF. The CDR3 nucleotides read TGTGCCAGCCGGACAGGCCTGAACACTGAAGCTTTCTTT. The chain joins TRBV28 to TRBJ1-1, with 7 bases fitting TRBD1. This CDR3 region has 13 residues. V gave up 8 bases and J gave up 0 bases; unmatched junction bases: 3. Germline CDR1 reads MDHEN; CDR2 reads SYDVKM.

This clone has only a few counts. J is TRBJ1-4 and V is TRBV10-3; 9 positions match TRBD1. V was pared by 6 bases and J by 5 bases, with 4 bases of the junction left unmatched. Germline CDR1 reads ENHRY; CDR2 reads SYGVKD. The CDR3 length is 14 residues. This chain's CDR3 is CAISSGTGNEKLFF. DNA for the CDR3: TGTGCCATCAGCTCCGGGACAGGGAATGAAAAACTGTTTTTT.

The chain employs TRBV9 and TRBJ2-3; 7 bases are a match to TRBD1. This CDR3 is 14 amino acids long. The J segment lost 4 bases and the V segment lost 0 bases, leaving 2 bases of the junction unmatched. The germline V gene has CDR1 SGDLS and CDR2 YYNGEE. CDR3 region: CASSVAGTADTQYF. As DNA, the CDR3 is TGTGCCAGCAGCGTAGCCGGGACAGCAGATACGCAGTATTTT. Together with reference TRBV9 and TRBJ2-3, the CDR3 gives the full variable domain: DSGVTQTPKHLITATGQRVTLRCSPRSGDLSVYWYQQSLDQGLQFLIQYYNGEERAKGNILERFSAQQFPDLHSELNLSSLELGDSALYFCASSVAGTADTQYFGPGTRLTVL.

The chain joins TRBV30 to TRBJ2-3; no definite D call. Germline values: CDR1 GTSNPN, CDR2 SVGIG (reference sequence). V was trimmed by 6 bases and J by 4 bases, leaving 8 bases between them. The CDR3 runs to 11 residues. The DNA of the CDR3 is TGTGCCTGCTCCCTACCAGATACGCAGTATTTT. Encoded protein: CACSLPDTQYF.

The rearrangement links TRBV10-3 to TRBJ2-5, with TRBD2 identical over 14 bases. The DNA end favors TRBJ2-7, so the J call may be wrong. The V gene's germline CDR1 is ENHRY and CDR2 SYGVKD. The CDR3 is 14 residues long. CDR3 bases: TGTGCCGTGGGACTAGCGGGAGCACCCTACGAGCAGTACTTC. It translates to CAVGLAGAPYEQYF.

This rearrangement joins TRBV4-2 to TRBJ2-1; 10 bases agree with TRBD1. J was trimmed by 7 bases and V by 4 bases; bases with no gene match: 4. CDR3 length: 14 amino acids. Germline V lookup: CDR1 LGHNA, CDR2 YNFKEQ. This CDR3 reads CASSPGTGVNEQFF. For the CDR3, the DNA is TGTGCCAGCAGCCCCGGGACAGGGGTTAATGAGCAGTTCTTC.

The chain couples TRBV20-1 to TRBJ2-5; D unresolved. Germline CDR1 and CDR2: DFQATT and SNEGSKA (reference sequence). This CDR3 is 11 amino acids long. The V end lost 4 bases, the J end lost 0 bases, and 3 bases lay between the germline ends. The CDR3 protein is CSANNQETQYF. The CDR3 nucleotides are TGCAGTGCTAATAACCAAGAGACCCAGTACTTC.

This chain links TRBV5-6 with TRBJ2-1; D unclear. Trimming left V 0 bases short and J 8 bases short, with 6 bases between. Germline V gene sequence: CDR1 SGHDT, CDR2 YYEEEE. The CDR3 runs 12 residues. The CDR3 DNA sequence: TGTGCCAGCAGCTTGGCCAGGTATGAGCAGTTCTTC. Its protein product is CASSLARYEQFF.

The CDR3 region is CASSVATRSSGVGSNTGELFF. The CDR3, as DNA: TGTGCCAGCAGCGTAGCTACTAGGTCTAGCGGAGTGGGATCGAACACCGGGGAGCTGTTTTTT. This chain connects TRBV9 to TRBJ2-2, with 7 bases that match TRBD2. The CDR3 covers 21 residues. Trimming cost V 0 bases and J 0 bases; bases outside gene matches: 17. Germline-derived CDR1 and CDR2 are SGDLS and YYNGEE.

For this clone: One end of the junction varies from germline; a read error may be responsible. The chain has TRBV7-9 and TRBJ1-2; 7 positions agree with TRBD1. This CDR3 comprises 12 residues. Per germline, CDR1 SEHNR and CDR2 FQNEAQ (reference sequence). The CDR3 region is CASSPRQGGYAF. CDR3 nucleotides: TGTGCCAGCAGCCCCCGACAGGGAGGCTACGCCTTC.

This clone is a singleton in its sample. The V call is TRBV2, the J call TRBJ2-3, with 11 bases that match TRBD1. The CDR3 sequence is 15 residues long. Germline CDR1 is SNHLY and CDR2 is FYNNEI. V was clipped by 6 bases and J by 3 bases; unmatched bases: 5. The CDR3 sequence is CASRRGTGGTDTQYF. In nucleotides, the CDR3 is TGTGCCAGCAGACGCGGGACAGGGGGTACAGATACGCAGTATTTT.